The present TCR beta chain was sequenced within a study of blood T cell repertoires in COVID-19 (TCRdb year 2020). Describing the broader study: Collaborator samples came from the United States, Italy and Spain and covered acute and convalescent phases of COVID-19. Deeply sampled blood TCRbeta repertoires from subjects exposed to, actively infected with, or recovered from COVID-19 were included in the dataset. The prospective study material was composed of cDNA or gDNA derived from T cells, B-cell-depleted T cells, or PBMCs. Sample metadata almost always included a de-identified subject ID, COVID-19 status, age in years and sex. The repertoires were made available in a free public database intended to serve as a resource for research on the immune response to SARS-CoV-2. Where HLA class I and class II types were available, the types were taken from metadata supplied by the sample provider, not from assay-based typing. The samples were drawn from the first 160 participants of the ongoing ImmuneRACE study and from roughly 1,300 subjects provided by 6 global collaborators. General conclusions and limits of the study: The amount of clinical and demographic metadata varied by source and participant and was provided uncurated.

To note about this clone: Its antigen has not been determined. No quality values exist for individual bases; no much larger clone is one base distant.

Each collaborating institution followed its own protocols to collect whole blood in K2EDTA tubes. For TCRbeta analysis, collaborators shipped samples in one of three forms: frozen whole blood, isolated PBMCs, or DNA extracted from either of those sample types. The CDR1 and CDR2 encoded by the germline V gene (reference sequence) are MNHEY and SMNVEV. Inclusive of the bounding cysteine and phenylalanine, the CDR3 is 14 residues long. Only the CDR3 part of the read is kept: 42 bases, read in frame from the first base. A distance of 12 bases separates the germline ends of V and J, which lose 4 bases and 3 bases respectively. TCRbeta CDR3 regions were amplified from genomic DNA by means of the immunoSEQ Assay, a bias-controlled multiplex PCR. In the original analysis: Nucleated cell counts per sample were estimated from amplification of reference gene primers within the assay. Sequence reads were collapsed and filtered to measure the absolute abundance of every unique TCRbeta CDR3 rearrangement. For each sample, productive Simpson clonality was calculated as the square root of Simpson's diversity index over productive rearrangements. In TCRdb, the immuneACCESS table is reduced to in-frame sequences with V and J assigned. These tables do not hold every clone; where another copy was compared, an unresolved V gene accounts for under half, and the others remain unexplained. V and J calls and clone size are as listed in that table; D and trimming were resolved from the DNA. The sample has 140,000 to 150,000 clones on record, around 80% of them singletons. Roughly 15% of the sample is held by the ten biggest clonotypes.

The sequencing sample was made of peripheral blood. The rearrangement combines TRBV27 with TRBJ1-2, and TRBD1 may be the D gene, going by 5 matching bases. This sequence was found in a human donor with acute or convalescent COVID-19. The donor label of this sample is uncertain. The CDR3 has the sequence CASSYRRTDYGYTF. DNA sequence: TGTGCCAGCAGTTACAGGAGAACTGACTATGGCTACACCTTC.